This TCR beta chain was identified in a study of OX40 agonist ivuxolimab in advanced cancers. Turning to this clone: Its specificity is not known.

CDR3 size: 15 residues. The germline V gene encodes CDR1 SGHKS and CDR2 YYEKEE (reference sequence). V shed 5 bases and J 7 bases; nucleotides not matched to a gene: 11. TCRdb's table, derived via immunoSEQ multiplex PCR, lists solely in-frame clones and lacks some. Of approximately 70,000 clones detected, roughly nine tenths appear once; the ten largest clones hold approximately 0.45%. Study outcomes and limitations: Near-lowest levels of clonal expansion characterized partial responders at 0.1-3.0 mg/kg.

Source: CD4+ or CD8+ T cells sorted from blood, taken in a trial of the OX40 agonist ivuxolimab. The rearrangement uses TRBV5-5 and TRBJ2-1, with TRBD1 matching over 8 bases. The receptor comes from an adult with an advanced solid tumor such as melanoma, head and neck, liver or kidney cancer. CDR3 coding DNA: TGTGCCAGCAGACAGGACAGGGTCCATGGTAATGAGCAGTTCTTC. Encoded protein: CASRQDRVHGNEQFF.